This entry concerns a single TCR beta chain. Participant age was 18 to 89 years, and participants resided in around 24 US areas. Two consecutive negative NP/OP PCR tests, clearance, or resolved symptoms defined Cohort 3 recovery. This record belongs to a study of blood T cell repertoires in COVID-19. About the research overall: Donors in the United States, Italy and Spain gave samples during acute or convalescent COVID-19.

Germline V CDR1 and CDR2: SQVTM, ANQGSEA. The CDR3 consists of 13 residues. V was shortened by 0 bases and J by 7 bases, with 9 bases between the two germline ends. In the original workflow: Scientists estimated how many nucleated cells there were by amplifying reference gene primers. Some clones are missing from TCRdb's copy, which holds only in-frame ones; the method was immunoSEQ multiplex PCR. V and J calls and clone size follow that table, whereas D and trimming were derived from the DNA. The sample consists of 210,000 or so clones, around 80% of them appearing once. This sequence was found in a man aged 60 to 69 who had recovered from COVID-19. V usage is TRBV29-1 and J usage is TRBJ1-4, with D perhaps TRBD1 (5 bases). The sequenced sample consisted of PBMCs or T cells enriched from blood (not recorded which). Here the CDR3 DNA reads TGCAGCGTTGAAGAGGGGGGTGGTGAAAAACTGTTTTTT. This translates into CSVEEGGGEKLFF.